The clone carrying this T cell receptor beta chain was counted a few times. Its cognate antigen is unknown. MiXCR was run by TCRdb on the reads, yielding one entry per CDR3 protein. The sample includes 450,000 to 550,000 distinct CDR3 sequences, more than 15% of them seen just once. The data were taken from a study of T cell repertoires in cytomegalovirus infection. General study results and limits: HLA-C-restricted CMV-specific TCR beta clonotypes were dominant in the ex vivo response.

CDR3 length: 13 amino acids. Trimming pared 11 bases from V and 6 bases from J, leaving 17 bases between. The germline CDR1 and CDR2 sequences are SGHVS and FNYEAQ. The TCR was taken from a human donor in good health (CMV status not recorded). Some clones in this sample may be carry-over from other donors' samples. The specimen was CD8+ T cells from PBMCs. The chain couples TRBV7-6 to TRBJ2-1, with D possibly being TRBD1 or TRBD2 (5 bases each). CDR3: CASEGLGVNEQFF. CDR3 in DNA: TGTGCCTCTGAGGGCTTGGGGGTCAATGAGCAGTTCTTC.